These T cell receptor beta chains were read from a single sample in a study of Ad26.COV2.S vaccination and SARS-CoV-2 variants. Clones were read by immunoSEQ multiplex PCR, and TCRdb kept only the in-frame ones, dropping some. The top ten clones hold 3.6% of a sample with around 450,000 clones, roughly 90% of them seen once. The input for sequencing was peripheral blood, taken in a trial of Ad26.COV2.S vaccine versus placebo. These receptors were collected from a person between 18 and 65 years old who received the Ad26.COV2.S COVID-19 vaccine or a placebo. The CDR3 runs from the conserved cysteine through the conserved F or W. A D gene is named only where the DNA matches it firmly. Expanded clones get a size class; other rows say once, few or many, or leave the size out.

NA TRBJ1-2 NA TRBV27 TGTGCCAGCAGTGCCTGGAGTGGGATCCTTAATGGCTACACCTTC CASSAWSGILNGYTF
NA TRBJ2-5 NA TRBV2 TGTGCCAGCATGTCTACAGGGAGGCAAGAGACCCAGTACTTC CASMSTGRQETQYF
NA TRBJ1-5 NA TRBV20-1 TGCAGTGCTAGTAGCCAGGGAGGACAGCCCCAGCATTTT CSASSQGGQPQHF
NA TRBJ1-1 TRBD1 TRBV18 TGTGCCAGCTCACCAGGACAGGGAGTTGAAGCTTTCTTT CASSPGQGVEAFF
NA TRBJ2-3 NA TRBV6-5 TGTGCCAGCAGTTTCCGGGATCCGCCCGATACGCAGTATTTT CASSFRDPPDTQYF
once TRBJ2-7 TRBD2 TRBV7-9 TGTGCCAGCAGCTTAGCCGGCGGGGGGGCTTACTACGAGCAGTACTTC CASSLAGGGAYYEQYF
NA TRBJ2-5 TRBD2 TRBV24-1 TGTGCCACCAGTGCCCCAAGACTAGCGGGAAACAAAGAGACCCAGTACTTC CATSAPRLAGNKETQYF
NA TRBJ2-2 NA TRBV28 TGTGCCAGCACTCAAACCGGGGGCGGATTTGACACCGGGGAGCTGTTTTTT CASTQTGGGFDTGELFF
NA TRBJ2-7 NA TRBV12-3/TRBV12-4 TGTGCCAGCGCCCCTTTAGGTGACGAGCAGTACTTC CASAPLGDEQYF
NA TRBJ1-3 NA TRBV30 TGTGCCTGGAGTCCTCGGACGGGCTCTGGAAACACCATATATTTT CAWSPRTGSGNTIYF
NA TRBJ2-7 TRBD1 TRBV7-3 TGTGCCAGCAGCCTGACCGGGACAGGCTTCGCCGAGCAGTACTTC CASSLTGTGFAEQYF
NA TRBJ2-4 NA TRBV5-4 TGTGCCAGCAGCTCTAGGACGGGAAACATTCAGTACTTC CASSSRTGNIQYF
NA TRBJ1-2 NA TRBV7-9 TGTGCCAGCAGCAAATTCAACGATGGCTACACCTTC CASSKFNDGYTF
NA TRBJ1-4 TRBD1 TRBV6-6 TGTGCCAGCAAAGGGACAGGTTCAACTAATGAAAAACTGTTTTTT CASKGTGSTNEKLFF
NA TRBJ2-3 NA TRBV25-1 TGTGCCAGCAGTGATAAGGGAGCCACAGATACGCAGTATTTT CASSDKGATDTQYF
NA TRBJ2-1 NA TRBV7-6 TGTGCCAGCAGCCCCGGACAGGAGCAGTTCTTC CASSPGQEQFF
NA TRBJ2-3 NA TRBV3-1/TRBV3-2 TGTGCCAGCAGCCAAGCGGACTCAACTAGCCGGTATTTT CASSQADSTSRYF
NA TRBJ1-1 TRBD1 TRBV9 TGTGCCAGCAGCGTAGGCCACAGGGGTACGACTGAAGCTTTCTTT CASSVGHRGTTEAFF
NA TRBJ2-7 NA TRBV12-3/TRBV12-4 TGTGCCAGCAGTACCTTAAGCTCCTACGAGCAGTACTTC CASSTLSSYEQYF
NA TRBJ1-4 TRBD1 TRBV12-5 TGTGCCCACAAACAGGGGTCTAATGAAAAACTGTTTTTT CAHKQGSNEKLFF
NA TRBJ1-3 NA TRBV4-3 TGCGCCAGCAGCCAAGATCCGGTAGTGACCTCTGGAAACACCATATATTTT CASSQDPVVTSGNTIYF
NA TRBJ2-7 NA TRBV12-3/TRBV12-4 TGTGCCGGCAGTTTGGGACTCACATACGAGCAGTACTTC CAGSLGLTYEQYF